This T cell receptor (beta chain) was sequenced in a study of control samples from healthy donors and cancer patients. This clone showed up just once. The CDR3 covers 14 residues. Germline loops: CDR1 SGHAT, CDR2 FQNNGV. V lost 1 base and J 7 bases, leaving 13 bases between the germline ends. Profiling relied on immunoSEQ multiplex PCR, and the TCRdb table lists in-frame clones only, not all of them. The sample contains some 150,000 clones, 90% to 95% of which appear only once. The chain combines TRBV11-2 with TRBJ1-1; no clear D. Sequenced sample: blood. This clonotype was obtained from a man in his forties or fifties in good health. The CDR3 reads CASSLGFGVGEAFF. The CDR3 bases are TGTGCCAGCAGCTTAGGTTTCGGGGTTGGTGAAGCTTTCTTT.